This T cell receptor beta chain came from a study of PD-L1 blockade in urothelial cancer. All patients handed over anywhere from 1 to 8 samples, pretreatment and on-treatment. The CDR3 sequence is 16 residues long. Trimming removed 5 bases from V and 4 bases from J, with 19 bases in between. The V gene's germline CDR1 is LNHDA and CDR2 SQIVND (reference sequence). The repertoire was sequenced with immunoSEQ multiplex PCR; TCRdb's copy has only in-frame clones and lacks some. In the table there are fewer than 40,000 clones, roughly 90% of which are singletons. The material sequenced was PBMCs, taken around atezolizumab (anti-PD-L1) treatment. The genes are TRBV19 and TRBJ2-3, with D perhaps matching TRBD1 (5 bases). The origin of this receptor is a man in his 70s with urothelial cancer. CDR3 DNA: TGTGCCAGTAGTGCTCGACAGTCTGTGGGTGCAGATACGCAGTATTTT. Protein sequence: CASSARQSVGADTQYF.